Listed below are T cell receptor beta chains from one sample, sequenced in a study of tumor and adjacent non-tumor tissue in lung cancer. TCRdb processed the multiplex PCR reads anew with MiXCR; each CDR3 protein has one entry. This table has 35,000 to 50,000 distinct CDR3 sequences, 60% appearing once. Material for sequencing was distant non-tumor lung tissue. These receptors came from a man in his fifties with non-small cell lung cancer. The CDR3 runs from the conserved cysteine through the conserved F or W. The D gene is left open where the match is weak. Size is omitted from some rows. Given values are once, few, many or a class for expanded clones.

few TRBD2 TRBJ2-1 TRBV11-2 TGTGCCAGCAGCTTAGGGGAGGGACTAATGGTAAATGAGCAGTTCTTC CASSLGEGLMVNEQFF
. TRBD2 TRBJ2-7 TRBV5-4 TGCACCAGCAGCTTGGGGGGACTAGCGGGGGGGGCCTACGAGCAGTACTTC CTSSLGGLAGGAYEQYF
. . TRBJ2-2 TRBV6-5 TGTGCCAGCAGTCTCCTACTTCCGCCCTCGGAGGCCGGGGAACTGTTTTTT CASSLLLPPSEAGELFF
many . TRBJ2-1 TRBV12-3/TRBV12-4 TGTGCCAGCAGTTGGAGCGGGTCCTACAATGAGCAGTTCTTC CASSWSGSYNEQFF
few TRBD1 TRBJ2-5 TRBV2 TGTGCCAGCAGTGGGACAGGGGGCGGAGAGACCCAGTACTTC CASSGTGGGETQYF
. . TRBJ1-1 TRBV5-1 TGCGCCAGCAGCACCGATGTGAACACTGAAGCTTTCTTT CASSTDVNTEAFF
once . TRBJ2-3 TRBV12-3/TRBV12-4 TGTGCCAGCAGTTTTAACAATTCACCGGGCACAGATATGCAGTATTTT CASSFNNSPGTDMQYF
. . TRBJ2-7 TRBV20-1 TGCAGTGCCGCACCTCGACCCCTATTTGGTTTCGAGCAGTACTTC CSAAPRPLFGFEQYF
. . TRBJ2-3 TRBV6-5 TGTGCCAGCAGCCGAAACCCTGGGTCGGGACTGGATATGGATACGCAGTATTTT CASSRNPGSGLDMDTQYF
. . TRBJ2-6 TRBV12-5 TGTGCTAGTGCCTTGGGGGACTCGGAGAGGGGCTCCAACGTCCTGACTTTC CASALGDSERGSNVLTF
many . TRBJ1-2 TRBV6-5 TGTGCCAGCAGTTACTCCACCGGGCGAAGTCATGGCTACACCTTC CASSYSTGRSHGYTF
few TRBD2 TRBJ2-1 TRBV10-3 TGTGCCATCAGCGAGAGTAAGGCTAGCGGGAGGGCCTGGGAGCAGTTCTTC CAISESKASGRAWEQFF
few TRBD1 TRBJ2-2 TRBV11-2 TGTGCCGGCAGCACATCCCGACAGGGGGCGAGCACCTGGGAGCTGTTTTTT CAGSTSRQGASTWELFF
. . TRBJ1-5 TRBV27 TGTGCCAGCAGTCCCCGGGCCCTCAGAACTAATCAGCCCCAGCATTTT CASSPRALRTNQPQHF
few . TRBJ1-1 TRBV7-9 TGTGCCAGCACCCTTGGGGGGACTGAAGCTTTCTTT CASTLGGTEAFF
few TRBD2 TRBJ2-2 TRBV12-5 TGTGTTAGTGGTTTGGGACTAGTGCAGAACACCGGAGAGCTGTTTTTT CVSGLGLVQNTGELFF
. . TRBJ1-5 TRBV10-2 TGCGCCAGCGGCCCGGGCGGCCTAAGGGGCAATCAGCCCCAGCATTTT CASGPGGLRGNQPQHF
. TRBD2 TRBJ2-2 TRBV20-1 TGCAGTGCCCAGCAAGCGGGAGCGGACACCGGGGAGCTGTTTTTT CSAQQAGADTGELFF
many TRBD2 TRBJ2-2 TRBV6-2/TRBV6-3 TGTGCCAGCAGTTACGGAGCGGGAGTCGGGGAGCTGTTTTTT CASSYGAGVGELFF
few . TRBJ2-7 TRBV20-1 TGCAGTGCGGGTCGACTGGGGGCCTACGAGCAGTACTTC CSAGRLGAYEQYF
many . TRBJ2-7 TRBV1 TGCACCACCCGAGGGGCGGGGGCCTCCTACGAGCAGTACTTC CTTRGAGASYEQYF
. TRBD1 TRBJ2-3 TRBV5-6 TGTGCCAGCAGCTCCACGACAGGGTTGATGCATTTT CASSSTTGLMHF
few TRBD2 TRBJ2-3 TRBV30 TGTGCCTGGAGCGCTAGCGGGAGGGCCACGGATACGCAGTATTTT CAWSASGRATDTQYF
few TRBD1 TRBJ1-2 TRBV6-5 TGTGCCAGTCGACAGGGAAGTTCTCGCGGCCACGCCTTC CASRQGSSRGHAF
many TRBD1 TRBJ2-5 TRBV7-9 TGTGCCAGCAGCCCTAGGGACAGGGTTAAAGAGACCCAGTACTTC CASSPRDRVKETQYF
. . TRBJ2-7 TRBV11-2 TGTGCCAGCAGCCCAGACCCCGGGCCCTTCTCCTACGAGCAATACTTC CASSPDPGPFSYEQYF
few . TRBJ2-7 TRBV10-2 TGCGCCAGCAGTGGGTCCAAGCGTGAGTATGACGAGCAGTACTTC CASSGSKREYDEQYF
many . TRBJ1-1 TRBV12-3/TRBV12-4 TGTGCCAGCAGTTTAGAGGCGAACACTGAAGCTTTCTTT CASSLEANTEAFF
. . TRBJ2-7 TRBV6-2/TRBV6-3 TGTGCCAGCCGGGCAGAAGGGAACTCCTACGAGCAGTACTTC CASRAEGNSYEQYF
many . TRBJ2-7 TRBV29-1 TGCAGCGTTGAAGTGGGGGGGACAACGGACACCTACGAGCAGTACTTC CSVEVGGTTDTYEQYF
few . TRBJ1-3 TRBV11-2 TGTGCCAGCAGTTTACAGTACTCTGGAAACACCATATATTTT CASSLQYSGNTIYF
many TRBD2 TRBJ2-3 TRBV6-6 TGTGCCAGCATCCAAAGACTAGCGGGAACAGATACGCAGTATTTT CASIQRLAGTDTQYF
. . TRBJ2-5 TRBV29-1 TGCAGCGTTGGGAGGGCTCGAGAGACCCAGTACTTC CSVGRARETQYF
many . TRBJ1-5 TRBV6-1 TGTGCCAGCAGTCCAAGCCGGCAGGGCTTGAACAATCAGCCCCAGCATTTT CASSPSRQGLNNQPQHF
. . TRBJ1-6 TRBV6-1 TGTGCCAGCAGTAAAGTCGAGACAGCAAATTCACTCCTCCACTTT CASSKVETANSLLHF
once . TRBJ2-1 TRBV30 TGTACCTGGAGGACGGGGGTGGTAGCACGCAATGAGCAGTTCTTC CTWRTGVVARNEQFF
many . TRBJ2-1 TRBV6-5 TGTGCCGTTATAAGCTCCGCCTACAATGAGCAGTTCTTC CAVISSAYNEQFF